This T cell receptor (beta chain) was sequenced in a study of cytomegalovirus exposure and HLA in healthy donors. Study results and caveats: It was only CMV serostatus that was available as immune exposure information. Later analysis suggested most CMV-associated TCR beta chains were HLA-restricted. Versus the approximately 700-donor mean, an Asian-associated ancestry cluster reportedly showed fewer N-insertions in a later analysis. Later analysis associated a missense DCLRE1C variant with TCR beta V- and J-gene trimming.

The primer mix had 60 Vbeta and 13 Jbeta primers. Repertoires were generated with immunoSEQ multiplex PCR, while TCRdb's copy carries only in-frame clones and drops some. Altogether 130,000 or so clones are present, 75% being singletons, with the ten largest covering about 3.1%. Regarding this clone: The antigen is undetermined.

The V and J ends lost 2 bases and 9 bases respectively, with 11 bases between them. The CDR3 has 13 amino acids. Germline V CDR1 and CDR2: LNHNV, YYDKDF (reference sequence). Material: PBMCs. This TCR came from a middle-aged man in good health and CMV-seronegative. The chain recombines TRBV15 with TRBJ2-1; D is perhaps TRBD2 (6 bases). Here the CDR3 reads CATSRIAAGEQFF. CDR3 nucleotides: TGTGCCACCAGCAGAATAGCGGCCGGTGAGCAGTTCTTC.